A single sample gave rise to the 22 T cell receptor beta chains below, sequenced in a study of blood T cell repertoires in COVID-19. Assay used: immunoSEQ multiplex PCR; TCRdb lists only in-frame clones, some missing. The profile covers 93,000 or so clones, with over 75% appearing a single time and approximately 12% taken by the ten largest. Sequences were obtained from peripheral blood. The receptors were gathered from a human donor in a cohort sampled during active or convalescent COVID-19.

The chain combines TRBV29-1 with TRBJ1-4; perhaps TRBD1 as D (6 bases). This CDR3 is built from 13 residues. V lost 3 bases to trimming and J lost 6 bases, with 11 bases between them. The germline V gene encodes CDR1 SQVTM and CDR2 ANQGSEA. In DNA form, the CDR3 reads TGCAGCGTTGAGGGGGCCGAGGATGAAAAACTGTTTTTT. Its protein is CSVEGAEDEKLFF.

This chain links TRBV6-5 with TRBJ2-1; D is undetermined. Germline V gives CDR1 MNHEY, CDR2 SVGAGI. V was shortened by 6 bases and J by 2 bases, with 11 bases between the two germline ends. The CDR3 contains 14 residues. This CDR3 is CASRSAAAYNEQFF. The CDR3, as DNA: TGTGCCAGCAGATCGGCGGCGGCCTACAATGAGCAGTTCTTC.

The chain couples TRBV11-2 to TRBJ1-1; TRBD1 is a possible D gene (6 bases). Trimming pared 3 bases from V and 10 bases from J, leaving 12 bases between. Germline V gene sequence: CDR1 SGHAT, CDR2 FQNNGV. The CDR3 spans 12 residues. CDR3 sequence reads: CASSLGARGAFF. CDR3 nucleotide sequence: TGTGCCAGCAGCTTGGGGGCGCGTGGAGCTTTCTTT.

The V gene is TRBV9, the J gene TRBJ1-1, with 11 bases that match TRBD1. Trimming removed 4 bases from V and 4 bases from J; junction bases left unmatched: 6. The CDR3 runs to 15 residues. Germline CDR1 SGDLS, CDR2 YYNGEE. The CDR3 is CASSSRTGGLTEAFF. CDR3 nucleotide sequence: TGTGCCAGCAGCTCGAGGACAGGGGGCCTCACTGAAGCTTTCTTT.

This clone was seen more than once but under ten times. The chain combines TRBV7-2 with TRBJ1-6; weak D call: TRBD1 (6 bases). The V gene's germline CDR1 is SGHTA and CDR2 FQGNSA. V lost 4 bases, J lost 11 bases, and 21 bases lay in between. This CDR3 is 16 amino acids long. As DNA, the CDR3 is TGTGCCAGCAGCTCGTTACAGGGAGCTCGGGGGGCACCCCTCCACTTT. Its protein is CASSSLQGARGAPLHF.

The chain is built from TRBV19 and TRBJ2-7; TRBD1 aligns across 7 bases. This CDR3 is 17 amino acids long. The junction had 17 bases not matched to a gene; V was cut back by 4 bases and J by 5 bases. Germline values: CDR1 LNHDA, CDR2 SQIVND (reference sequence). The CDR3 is CASSTKIKTGLRNEQYF. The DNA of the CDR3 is TGTGCCAGTAGTACAAAAATTAAGACAGGGTTGCGGAACGAGCAGTACTTC.

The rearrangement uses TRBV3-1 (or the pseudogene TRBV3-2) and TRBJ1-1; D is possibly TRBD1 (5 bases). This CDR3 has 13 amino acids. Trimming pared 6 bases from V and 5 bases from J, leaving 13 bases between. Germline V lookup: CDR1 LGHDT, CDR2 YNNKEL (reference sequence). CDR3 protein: CASSTGVGTEAFF. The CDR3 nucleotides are TGTGCCAGCAGTACAGGAGTCGGAACTGAAGCTTTCTTT.

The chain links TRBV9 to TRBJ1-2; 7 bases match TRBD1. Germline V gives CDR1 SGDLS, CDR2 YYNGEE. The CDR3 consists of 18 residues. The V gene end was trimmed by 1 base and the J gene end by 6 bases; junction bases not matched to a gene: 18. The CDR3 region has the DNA TGTGCCAGCAGCGTATACCCCCCCACGACAGGGCACAAGGATGGCTACACCTTC. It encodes CASSVYPPTTGHKDGYTF.

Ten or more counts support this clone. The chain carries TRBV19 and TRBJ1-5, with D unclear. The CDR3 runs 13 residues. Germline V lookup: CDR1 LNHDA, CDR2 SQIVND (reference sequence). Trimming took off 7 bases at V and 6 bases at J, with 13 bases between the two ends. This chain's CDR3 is CASNPSVSQPQHF. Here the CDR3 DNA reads TGTGCCAGTAACCCATCCGTCAGTCAGCCCCAGCATTTT. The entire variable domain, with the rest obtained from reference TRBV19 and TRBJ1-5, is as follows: DGGITQSPKYLFRKEGQNVTLSCEQNLNHDAMYWYRQDPGQGLRLIYYSQIVNDFQKGDIAEGYSVSREKKESFPLTVTSAQKNPTAFYLCASNPSVSQPQHFGDGTRLSIL.

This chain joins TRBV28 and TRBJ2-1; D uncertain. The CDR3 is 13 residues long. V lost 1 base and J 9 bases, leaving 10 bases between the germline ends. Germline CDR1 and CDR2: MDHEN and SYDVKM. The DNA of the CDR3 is TGTGCCAGCAGTTTATTCCTCTCAGGTGAGCAGTTCTTC. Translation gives CASSLFLSGEQFF.

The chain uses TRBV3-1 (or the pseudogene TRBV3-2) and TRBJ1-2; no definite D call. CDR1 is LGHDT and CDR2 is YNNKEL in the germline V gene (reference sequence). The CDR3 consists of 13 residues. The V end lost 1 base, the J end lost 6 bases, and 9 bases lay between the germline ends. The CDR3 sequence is CASSQGIGDGYTF. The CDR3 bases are TGTGCCAGCAGCCAAGGGATAGGAGATGGCTACACCTTC.

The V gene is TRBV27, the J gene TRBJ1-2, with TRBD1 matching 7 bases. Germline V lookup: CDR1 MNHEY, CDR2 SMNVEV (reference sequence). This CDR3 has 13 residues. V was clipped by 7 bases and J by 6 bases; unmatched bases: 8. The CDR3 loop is CASTRQGGNGYTF. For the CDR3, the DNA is TGTGCCAGCACTAGACAGGGTGGGAATGGCTACACCTTC.

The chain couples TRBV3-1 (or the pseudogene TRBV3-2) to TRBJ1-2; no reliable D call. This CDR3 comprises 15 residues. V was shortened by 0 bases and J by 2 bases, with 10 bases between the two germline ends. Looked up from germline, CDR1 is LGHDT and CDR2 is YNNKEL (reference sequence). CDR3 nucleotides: TGTGCCAGCAGCCAAGACAGGCAGTTCAACTATGGCTACACCTTC. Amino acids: CASSQDRQFNYGYTF.

The CDR3 is CASTRTSAQGNYGYTF. The CDR3 DNA follows: TGTGCCAGTACACGGACATCCGCACAGGGGAACTATGGCTACACCTTC. The V call is TRBV19, the J call TRBJ1-2; 7 bases are shared with TRBD1. The V segment lost 7 bases and the J segment 2 bases; nucleotides outside the gene matches: 13. CDR1 is LNHDA, CDR2 SQIVND, per germline (reference sequence). The CDR3 is 16 residues long.

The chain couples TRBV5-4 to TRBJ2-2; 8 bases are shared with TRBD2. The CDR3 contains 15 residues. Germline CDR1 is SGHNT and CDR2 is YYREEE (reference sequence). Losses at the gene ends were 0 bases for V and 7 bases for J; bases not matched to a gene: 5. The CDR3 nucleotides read TGTGCCAGCAGCTTGGCCGGCGGGGGGATCGGGGAGCTGTTTTTT. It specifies CASSLAGGGIGELFF.

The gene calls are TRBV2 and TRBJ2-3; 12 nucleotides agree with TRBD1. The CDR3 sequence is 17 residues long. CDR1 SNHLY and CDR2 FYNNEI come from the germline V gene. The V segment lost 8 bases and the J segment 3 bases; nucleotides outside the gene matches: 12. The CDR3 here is CASRRGQGAVWTDTQYF. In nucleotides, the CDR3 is TGTGCCAGCCGGAGGGGACAGGGGGCAGTTTGGACAGATACGCAGTATTTT.

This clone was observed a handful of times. The CDR3 sequence is CASRDIPALVGTEAFF. The CDR3 nucleotides read TGTGCCAGCAGAGACATCCCCGCACTCGTTGGGACTGAAGCTTTCTTT. This chain uses TRBV27 with TRBJ1-1; D ambiguous. V shed 6 bases and J shed 5 bases, with 22 bases lying between them. CDR1 is MNHEY and CDR2 is SMNVEV in the germline V gene (reference sequence). The CDR3 totals 16 residues.

The chain's CDR3 is CASSVQGTRVNYGYTF. In nucleotides, the CDR3 is TGTGCCAGCAGTGTTCAGGGGACACGGGTTAACTATGGCTACACCTTC. The chain employs TRBV2 and TRBJ1-2; D might be TRBD1 (6 bases). Per germline, CDR1 SNHLY and CDR2 FYNNEI. The germline V and J ends were trimmed by 4 bases and 1 base, with 16 bases remaining between them. This CDR3 has 16 residues.

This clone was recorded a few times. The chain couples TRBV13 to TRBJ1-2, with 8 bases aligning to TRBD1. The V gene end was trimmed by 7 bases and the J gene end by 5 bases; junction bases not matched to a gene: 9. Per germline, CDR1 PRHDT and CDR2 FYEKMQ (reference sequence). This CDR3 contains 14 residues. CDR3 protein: CASTRTGTGYGYTF. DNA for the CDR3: TGTGCCAGCACCCGAACAGGGACAGGATATGGCTACACCTTC.

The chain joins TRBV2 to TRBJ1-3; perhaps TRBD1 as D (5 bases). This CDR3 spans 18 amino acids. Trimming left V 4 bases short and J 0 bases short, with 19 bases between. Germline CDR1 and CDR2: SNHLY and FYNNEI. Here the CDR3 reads CASSVAGLLAVSGNTIYF. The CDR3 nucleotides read TGTGCCAGCAGTGTGGCGGGGCTGCTTGCTGTCTCTGGAAACACCATATATTTT.

The CDR3 DNA follows: TGTGCCATCAGCCGAGGGGCTAGCGGGACTCTAGGCACCGGGGAGCTGTTTTTT. As protein: CAISRGASGTLGTGELFF. The V call is TRBV10-3, the J call TRBJ2-2, with 9 bases aligning to TRBD2. CDR1 is ENHRY and CDR2 is SYGVKD in the germline V gene. Trimming removed 6 bases from V and 4 bases from J; junction bases left unmatched: 15. The CDR3 covers 18 residues.

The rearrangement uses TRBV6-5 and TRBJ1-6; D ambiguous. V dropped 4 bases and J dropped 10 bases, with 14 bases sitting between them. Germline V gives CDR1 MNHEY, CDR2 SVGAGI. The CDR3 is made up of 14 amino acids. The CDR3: CASSSPRGGSPLHF. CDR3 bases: TGTGCCAGCAGTTCCCCCCGAGGCGGATCACCCCTCCACTTT.